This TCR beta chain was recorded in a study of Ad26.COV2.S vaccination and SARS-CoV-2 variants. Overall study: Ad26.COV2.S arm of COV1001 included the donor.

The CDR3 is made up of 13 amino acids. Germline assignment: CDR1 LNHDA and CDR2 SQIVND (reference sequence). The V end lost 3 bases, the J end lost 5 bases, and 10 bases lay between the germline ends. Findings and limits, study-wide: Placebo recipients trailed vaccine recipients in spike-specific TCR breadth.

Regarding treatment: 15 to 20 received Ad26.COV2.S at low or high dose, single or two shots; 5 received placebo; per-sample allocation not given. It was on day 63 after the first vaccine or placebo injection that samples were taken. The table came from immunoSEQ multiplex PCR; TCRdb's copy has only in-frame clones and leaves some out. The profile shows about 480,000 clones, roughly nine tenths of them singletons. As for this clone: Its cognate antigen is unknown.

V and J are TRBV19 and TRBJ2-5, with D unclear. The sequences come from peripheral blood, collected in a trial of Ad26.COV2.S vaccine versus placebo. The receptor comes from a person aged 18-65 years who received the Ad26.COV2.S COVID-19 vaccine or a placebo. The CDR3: CASSMGKAETQYF. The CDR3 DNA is TGTGCCAGTAGTATGGGGAAGGCGGAGACCCAGTACTTC.